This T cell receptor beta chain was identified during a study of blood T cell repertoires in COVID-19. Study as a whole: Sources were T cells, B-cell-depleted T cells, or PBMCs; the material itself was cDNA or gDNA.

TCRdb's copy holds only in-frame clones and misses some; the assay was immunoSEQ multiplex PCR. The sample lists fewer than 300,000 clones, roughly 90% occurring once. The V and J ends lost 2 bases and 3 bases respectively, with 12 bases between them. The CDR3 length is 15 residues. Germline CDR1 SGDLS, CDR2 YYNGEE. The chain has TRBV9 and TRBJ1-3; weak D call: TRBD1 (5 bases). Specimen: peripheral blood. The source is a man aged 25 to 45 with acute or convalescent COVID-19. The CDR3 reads CASSVAGSDGNTIYF. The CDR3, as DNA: TGTGCCAGCAGCGTCGCAGGGTCCGATGGAAACACCATATATTTT.